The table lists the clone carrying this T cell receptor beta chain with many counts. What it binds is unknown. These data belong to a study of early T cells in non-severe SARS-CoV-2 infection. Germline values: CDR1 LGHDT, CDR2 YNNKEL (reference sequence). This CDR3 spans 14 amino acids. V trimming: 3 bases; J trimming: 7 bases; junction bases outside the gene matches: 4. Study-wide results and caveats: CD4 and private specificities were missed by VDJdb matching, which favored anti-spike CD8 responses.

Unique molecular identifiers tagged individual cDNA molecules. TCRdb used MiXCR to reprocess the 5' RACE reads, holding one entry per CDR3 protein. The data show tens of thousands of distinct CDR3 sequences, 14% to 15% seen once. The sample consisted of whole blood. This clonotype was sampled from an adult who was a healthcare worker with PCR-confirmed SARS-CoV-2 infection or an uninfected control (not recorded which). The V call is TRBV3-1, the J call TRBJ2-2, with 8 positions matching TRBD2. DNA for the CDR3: TGTGCCAGCAGCCAGCGGGAGGCTGACGGGGAGCTGTTTTTT. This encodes CASSQREADGELFF. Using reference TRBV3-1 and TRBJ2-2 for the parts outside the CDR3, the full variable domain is DTAVSQTPKYLVTQMGNDKSIKCEQNLGHDTMYWYKQDSKKFLKIMFSYNNKELIINETVPNRFSPKSPDKAHLNLHINSLELGDSAVYFCASSQREADGELFFGEGSRLTVL.